This entry lists 8 T cell receptor beta chains sequenced from one sample in a study of response to subunit inactivated influenza vaccine. TCRdb used MiXCR to reprocess the RT-PCR reads, holding one entry per CDR3 protein. In the table there are around 190,000 distinct CDR3 sequences, approximately 15% of which are singletons. The sample was CD8+ T cells sorted from PBMCs, taken around 5 days after vaccination. All receptors come from a middle-aged man who received an inactivated influenza vaccine.

CDR3 DNA sequence: TGTGCCAGCAGCTTGGAACAGCGCACAGATACGCAGTATTTT. It codes for CASSLEQRTDTQYF. The gene calls are TRBV5-6 and TRBJ2-3, with no clear D. Germline CDR1 reads SGHDT; CDR2 reads YYEEEE. The CDR3 length is 14 residues. Trimming took 0 bases from V and 1 from J, leaving 6 bases between them.

This clonotype was detected only a few times. The genes are TRBV15 and TRBJ1-1; the D is unclear. The V end lost 0 bases, the J end lost 7 bases, and 18 bases lay between the germline ends. Germline CDR1 and CDR2: LNHNV and YYDKDF (reference sequence). The CDR3 has 16 amino acids. The CDR3 coding sequence is TGTGCCACCAGCAGAGAACGTTTTGCGGCACACAATGAAGCTTTCTTT. Translation gives CATSRERFAAHNEAFF.

This clonotype occurred a few times. The J gene is TRBJ2-1, the V gene TRBV6-1; D not resolved. The length of the CDR3 is 14 residues. With 6 bases removed from V and 1 base from J, the gap between germline ends came to 10 bases. The V gene's germline CDR1 is MNHNS and CDR2 SASEGT. CDR3 sequence reads: CASRFRFSYNEQFF. The CDR3 DNA reads TGTGCCAGCAGGTTCAGGTTTTCCTACAATGAGCAGTTCTTC.

The rearrangement links TRBV7-2 to TRBJ2-2; 8 positions agree with TRBD1. Germline V CDR1 and CDR2: SGHTA, FQGNSA. V lost 3 bases, J lost 0 bases, and 3 bases stayed unmatched. The length of the CDR3 is 16 residues. CDR3 amino acids: CASSFRTGTNTGELFF. The CDR3 nucleotides are TGTGCCAGCAGCTTTCGGACAGGGACGAACACCGGGGAGCTGTTTTTT. The variable domain in full, completed from reference TRBV7-2 and TRBJ2-2, reads GAGVSQSPSNKVTEKGKDVELRCDPISGHTALYWYRQSLGQGLEFLIYFQGNSAPDKSGLPSDRFSAERTGGSVSTLTIQRTQQEDSAVYLCASSFRTGTNTGELFFGEGSRLTVL.

The rearrangement links TRBV7-6 to TRBJ2-1; D may be TRBD1 (6 bases). V shed 4 bases and J shed 9 bases, with 19 bases lying between them. From germline, CDR1 is SGHVS and CDR2 FNYEAQ. The CDR3 consists of 15 residues. CDR3 in DNA: TGTGCCAGCAGCTACACAGGGCCTTCACCGGGTGAGCAGTTCTTC. This encodes CASSYTGPSPGEQFF.

Here the CDR3 DNA reads TGTGCCAGCAGCGAGGTGGGGGGGTGGACTGAAGCTTTCTTT. It codes for CASSEVGGWTEAFF. The chain has TRBV6-1 and TRBJ1-1, with D possibly matching TRBD1 (5 bases). The CDR3 spans 14 residues. Germline assignment: CDR1 MNHNS and CDR2 SASEGT. Deletions cut 6 bases from V and 5 bases from J, with 16 bases between.

This chain connects TRBV28 to TRBJ2-1; D not resolved. CDR3 length: 17 amino acids. The V end was cut by 5 bases, the J end by 2 bases, with 19 bases between. Germline CDR1 MDHEN, CDR2 SYDVKM. CDR3 region: CASSNLFSSGTYNEQFF. CDR3 nucleotide sequence: TGTGCCAGCAGTAATCTTTTCAGTTCAGGAACCTACAATGAGCAGTTCTTC.

This chain links TRBV7-9 with TRBJ2-3; D may correspond to TRBD1 or TRBD2 (7 bases each). The CDR3 covers 15 residues. V was shortened by 5 bases and J by 3 bases, with 15 bases between the two germline ends. Looked up from germline, CDR1 is SEHNR and CDR2 is FQNEAQ (reference sequence). The CDR3 protein is CASSIYRGGTDTQYF. The CDR3 coding sequence is TGTGCCAGCAGCATATACAGGGGAGGGACAGATACGCAGTATTTT.